This T cell receptor beta chain was recovered during a study of post-analysis software for immune sequencing data (dated by TCRdb to about 2015). Some background on the complete study: Relapsing-remitting, secondary progressive and progressive-relapsing multiple sclerosis were recorded as disease courses, and subtype annotation was lacking for some patients. Patient repertoires were compared against about twelve previously published healthy control repertoires from donors aged about 6 to 27 years. A subset of samples was prepared in parallel using single-end sample barcoding, then pooled and co-amplified after Illumina adapter ligation. General conclusions and limits of the study: Normalized Chao1 diversity was significantly lower in multiple sclerosis patients than controls, suggesting substantial peripheral T-cell clonal expansion. Patients showed significantly higher frequencies than controls for several TRBV segments, among them TRBV5-6, TRBV5-1 and TRBV20-1. The control group was slightly older than the multiple sclerosis patient group. Strong co-clustering of samples prepared in the same batch was shown by direct clustering with F measure, prompting a batch-effect correction.

V trim: 5 bases; J trim: 5 bases; unmatched bases: 8. CDR1 and CDR2 (MDHEN, SYDVKM) derive from the germline V gene. Counted from cysteine to phenylalanine, this CDR3 has 15 amino acids. Of the read, only the CDR3 DNA is kept; its 45 bases are in frame from base 1. Library method: PCR. The sequencing machine was an Illumina HiSeq 2500. To reduce PCR and sequencing biases, unique molecular identifiers were built into the TCR beta cDNA libraries. Every 1 to 10 million input T cells yielded approximately 500,000 cDNA molecules, meaning each molecule approximated one T cell. The patient libraries were prepared and sequenced with the same protocol used for the earlier healthy control dataset. Samples belonging to the same batch were prepared together, multiplexed and sequenced on a shared HiSeq lane. For the original study's pipeline: Raw barcoded reads were processed with MIGEC, and single-read molecular identifier groups were discarded before consensus assembly and CDR3 extraction. VDJtools was used for post-analysis of the clonotype tables, with diversity normalized by down-sampling every dataset to the smallest sample size. In repertoire overlap clustering, CDR3 amino acid sequences, but not nucleotide sequences, were matched to correct batch-related cross-sample contamination. TCRdb reanalyzed the raw reads on its own, using fastp at Q25 for trimming and MiXCR for clone calling, and kept in-frame beta chains. Identical CDR3 proteins give one entry, which carries the most common genes and DNA. TCRdb assigned the V and J calls; the authors' analysis was not used. Here the sample has under 200,000 distinct CDR3 sequences; 25% to 30% occur a single time. Around 3.7% of the sample belongs to the ten largest clones.

This clonotype showed up just a few times. Its binding antigen is unknown. No clone much larger than this one lies a single base away; base qualities are absent. To demonstrate the VDJtools post-analysis software, TCR beta repertoires were profiled from the peripheral blood of more than 10 young patients with multiple sclerosis. The patients with multiple sclerosis were children and adolescents between about 6 and 16 years of age. The sequencing sample was made of blood. The chain couples TRBV28 to TRBJ2-7, and TRBD2 matches 11 of the central bases. This TCR was sampled from a girl aged 2-17 years with multiple sclerosis. Here is the DNA: TGTGCCAGCAGTCCACTAGCGGGAGTACGTAACGAGCAGTACTTC. Translated, this gives CASSPLAGVRNEQYF.